This T cell receptor beta chain was recorded in a study of cytomegalovirus exposure and HLA in healthy donors. Donors likely had unrecorded immune exposures despite being nominally healthy when sampled. Per the germline V gene, CDR1 is WSHSY and CDR2 is SAAADI. The V and J ends lost 4 bases and 3 bases, in that order; junction bases with no gene match: 9. The CDR3 consists of 16 residues. Amplification used 60 Vbeta primers and 13 Jbeta primers. Sequencing used immunoSEQ multiplex PCR; TCRdb keeps in-frame clones, though not all of them. The sample has roughly 200,000 clones, 83% seen once. The J gene is TRBJ1-2, the V gene TRBV10-2; 9 bases align to TRBD1. The sequence came from a man aged 45 to 65 in good health and CMV-seronegative. The sequenced material came from PBMCs. The CDR3 DNA follows: TGCGCCAGCAGTGTCGTAGGTGGACAGGGGCACTATGGCTACACCTTC. It translates to CASSVVGGQGHYGYTF.